Detailed here is one T cell receptor beta chain. These data belong to a study of blood T cell repertoires in COVID-19. Overall study context: Samples of COVID-19 (acute and convalescent) were obtained from the United States, Italy and Spain. The analysed material was cDNA or gDNA that came from T cells, B-cell-depleted T cells, or PBMCs.

V shed 5 bases and J 7 bases; nucleotides not matched to a gene: 7. There are 14 residues in the CDR3. Per germline, CDR1 PRHDT and CDR2 FYEKMQ (reference sequence). Produced via immunoSEQ multiplex PCR; TCRdb's table is partial and in-frame only. The sample lists fewer than 500,000 clones, 86% seen once, with 1.4% in the top ten. This receptor was taken from a woman aged 25 to 39 with active or convalescent COVID-19. Sample: peripheral blood. This chain joins TRBV13 and TRBJ2-7, with 11 nucleotides matching TRBD2. The CDR3 here is CASSQLAGAFEQYF. The DNA for the CDR3 is TGTGCCAGCAGCCAACTAGCGGGAGCTTTTGAGCAGTACTTC.